Listed here are 14 T cell receptor beta chains from one sample, sequenced in a study of blood T cells in healthy people across ages. Through a sample-barcoded 5' primer and a J-beta primer mix, a second PCR was run for roughly 6 to 12 cycles. MiXCR, run by TCRdb on the 5' RACE reads, gives a single entry per CDR3 protein. The sample records approximately 1.5 million distinct CDR3 sequences, 34% being singletons. Material for sequencing was blood. The receptors derive from a woman aged 30 to 39 in good health.

The rearrangement uses TRBV5-1 and TRBJ2-5; TRBD2 aligns across 10 bases. This CDR3 has 21 residues. Germline-derived CDR1 and CDR2 are SGHRS and YFSETQ. The J segment lost 0 bases and the V segment lost 0 bases, leaving 17 bases of the junction unmatched. The CDR3 sequence: CASSLARGLAITQTYQETQYF. In DNA, the CDR3 is TGCGCCAGCAGCTTGGCCAGGGGACTAGCGATAACCCAAACGTACCAAGAGACCCAGTACTTC.

This clonotype came up a few times. The chain uses TRBV20-1 and TRBJ2-5, with 10 bases that match TRBD2. With the DNA end fitting TRBJ2-7 better, the J assignment may be wrong. The CDR3 covers 14 residues. Germline V gene sequence: CDR1 DFQATT, CDR2 SNEGSKA (reference sequence). The CDR3 is CSAASSGRGLEQYF. The CDR3 region has the DNA TGCAGTGCTGCTTCGAGCGGGAGGGGTCTCGAGCAGTACTTC.

The sample holds a few counts of this clonotype. The gene calls are TRBV9 and TRBJ2-3, with D perhaps matching TRBD2 (6 bases). From germline, CDR1 is SGDLS and CDR2 YYNGEE. V was cut by 3 bases and J by 8 bases, with 25 bases left in between. CDR3 size: 17 residues. CDR3 protein: CASSAMVSGTALGTQYF. The DNA for the CDR3 is TGTGCCAGCAGCGCAATGGTTTCCGGGACTGCTTTGGGTACGCAGTATTTT. The entire variable domain, with the rest obtained from reference TRBV9 and TRBJ2-3, is as follows: DSGVTQTPKHLITATGQRVTLRCSPRSGDLSVYWYQQSLDQGLQFLIQYYNGEERAKGNILERFSAQQFPDLHSELNLSSLELGDSALYFCASSAMVSGTALGTQYFGPGTRLTVL.

The chain's CDR3 is CASRPRGTSGRRSYNEQFF. The CDR3 bases are TGTGCCAGCAGACCCCGTGGGACTAGCGGGAGGCGATCCTACAATGAGCAGTTCTTC. This chain connects TRBV28 to TRBJ2-1; 15 nucleotides line up with TRBD2. V lost 6 bases to trimming and J lost 1 base; unmatched junction nucleotides: 10. The CDR3 is 19 residues long. Germline CDR1 MDHEN, CDR2 SYDVKM.

This clonotype was picked up a small number of times. CDR3: CSATRGGASTDTQYF. The CDR3 nucleotides read TGCAGTGCCACTCGGGGGGGGGCTAGCACAGATACGCAGTATTTT. The rearrangement joins TRBV20-1 to TRBJ2-3; 8 nucleotides line up with TRBD2. V dropped 6 bases and J dropped 0; count of bases not matched to a gene: 8. The CDR3 length is 15 residues. In germline, CDR1 is DFQATT, CDR2 SNEGSKA (reference sequence).

On this clonotype: A junction boundary mismatches the germline segment, possibly from a read error. The rearrangement links TRBV7-2 to TRBJ1-1; no clear D. Germline V gene sequence: CDR1 SGHTA, CDR2 FQGNSA. The CDR3 runs to 10 residues. The CDR3: CASSRGRPQF. The CDR3 coding sequence is TGTGCCAGCAGCCGCGGACGGCCACAATTT.

There are a few counts of this clonotype. The rearrangement joins TRBV24-1 to TRBJ2-1; D is perhaps TRBD1 (6 bases). CDR3 length: 13 amino acids. Trimming left V 4 bases short and J 13 bases short, with 16 bases between. Germline CDR1 and CDR2: KGHDR and SFDVKD. The CDR3 DNA is TGTGCCACCAGTGAGGGGGCAATAGAATATCAGTTCTTC. It translates to CATSEGAIEYQFF.

This clonotype was seen only a few times. The gene calls are TRBV11-1 and TRBJ1-2, with D possibly TRBD1 on 5 matching bases. The germline V gene has CDR1 SGHAT and CDR2 FQDESV (reference sequence). Trimming cost V 5 bases and J 2 bases, with 15 bases left between them. This CDR3 region has 15 residues. This CDR3 reads CASSPAEGWNYGYTF. Written as DNA, the CDR3 is TGTGCCAGCAGCCCCGCGGAGGGGTGGAACTATGGCTACACCTTC.

In this sample, this clonotype turned up a few times. The chain links TRBV6-1 to TRBJ2-7; maybe TRBD1 (5 bases). Between the trimmed V and J ends, which lost 2 bases and 1 base, there was a span of 9 bases. From germline, CDR1 is MNHNS and CDR2 SASEGT. The CDR3 has 14 residues. The CDR3 is CASSERDRSYEQYF. The CDR3 region has the DNA TGTGCCAGCAGTGAAAGAGACAGATCCTACGAGCAGTACTTC.

The chain joins TRBV25-1 to TRBJ2-1, with D perhaps matching TRBD1 (6 bases). Germline CDR1 reads MGHDK; CDR2 reads SYGVNS. The V gene lost 3 bases and the J gene lost 3 bases, with 18 bases spanning the gap. The CDR3 has 17 amino acids. This chain's CDR3 is CASSERRGFDFYNEQFF. DNA of the CDR3: TGTGCCAGCAGTGAGCGCAGGGGCTTCGATTTCTACAATGAGCAGTTCTTC. Using reference TRBV25-1 and TRBJ2-1 for the parts outside the CDR3, the full variable domain is EADIYQTPRYLVIGTGKKITLECSQTMGHDKMYWYQQDPGMELHLIHYSYGVNSTEKGDLSSESTVSRIRTEHFPLTLESARPSHTSQYLCASSERRGFDFYNEQFFGPGTRLTVL.

The chain recombines TRBV28 with TRBJ2-7, with 8 bases identical to TRBD2. The CDR3 has 14 residues. V shed 8 bases and J 3 bases; nucleotides not matched to a gene: 9. Germline V gene lookup returns CDR1 MDHEN and CDR2 SYDVKM. The CDR3 nucleotides read TGTGCCAGCGCCCAGCGGGGGTCCAACTACGAGCAGTACTTC. The encoded protein is CASAQRGSNYEQYF.

This clonotype was counted a few times. The J gene is TRBJ2-2, the V gene TRBV20-1; D ambiguous. Germline assignment: CDR1 DFQATT and CDR2 SNEGSKA (reference sequence). This CDR3 contains 12 residues. V gave up 3 bases and J gave up 6 bases, with 8 bases separating them. CDR3 residues: CSASGPAGELFF. In DNA, the CDR3 is TGCAGTGCTAGCGGGCCCGCCGGGGAGCTGTTTTTT.

This clonotype appeared a few times. The chain recombines TRBV5-1 with TRBJ2-5; D possibly uses TRBD1 or TRBD2 (5 bases each). The CDR3 covers 15 residues. Germline CDR1 SGHRS, CDR2 YFSETQ. V was trimmed by 3 bases and J by 3 bases, leaving 15 bases between them. The CDR3 DNA reads as TGCGCCAGCAGCTGGGGGTCCAGGGATGAAGAGACCCAGTACTTC. This translates into CASSWGSRDEETQYF.

The chain recombines TRBV7-9 with TRBJ2-5, with 12 bases matching TRBD2. CDR3 length equals 13 residues. V lost 4 bases and J lost 7; bases outside the gene matches: 1. CDR1 and CDR2 from the germline V gene are SEHNR and FQNEAQ (reference sequence). The CDR3 reads CASSSSGGGTQYF. In nucleotides, the CDR3 is TGTGCCAGCAGCTCTAGCGGGGGGGGGACCCAGTACTTC. Complete variable domain (other parts from reference TRBV7-9 and TRBJ2-5): DTGVSQNPRHKITKRGQNVTFRCDPISEHNRLYWYRQTLGQGPEFLTYFQNEAQLEKSRLLSDRFSAERPKGSFSTLEIQRTEQGDSAMYLCASSSSGGGTQYFGPGTRLLVL.